This T cell receptor (beta chain) was profiled in a study of shared clonotypes between healthy human individuals. The CDR3 loop spans 13 amino acids. Trimming cost V 4 bases and J 11 bases, with 17 bases left between them. Germline CDR1 is LGHNA and CDR2 is YNFKEQ. Samples left unsorted employed about 90 million PBMCs for genomic DNA. TCRdb's table, derived via immunoSEQ multiplex PCR, lists solely in-frame clones and lacks some. The table has about 460,000 clones, 77% seen once. This clonotype originated in a woman aged 40 to 55 in good health. Some clones in this sample may be carry-over from other donors' samples. The specimen was PBMCs. This chain joins TRBV4-2 and TRBJ1-1; tentatively, D is TRBD1 (5 bases). CDR3 loop: CASSLNRGLGAFF. The CDR3 DNA sequence: TGTGCCAGCAGCCTTAACCGGGGACTTGGGGCTTTCTTT.